This T cell receptor (beta chain) was sequenced in a study of T-cell memory formation after mild COVID-19. Study-wide background: Largely donor-specific TCR clusters were found.

Points from the study as a whole: Largely, contracting CD4+ clones fell within CM and EM, and contracting CD8+ clones within EMRA.

This clonotype was counted a few times. Antigen specificity is unknown. Each CDR3 protein gets one entry after TCRdb re-called the 5' RACE reads with MiXCR. The sample has a few hundred thousand distinct CDR3 sequences, about 17% seen once. The J segment lost 3 bases and the V segment lost 6 bases, leaving 4 bases of the junction unmatched. Germline V lookup: CDR1 MDHEN, CDR2 SYDVKM. This CDR3 region has 15 residues. The clonotype comes from a man aged 18 to 29 who had mild COVID-19 (a few samples of this study predate the infection). Cell type and time point are not known. Sample: PBMCs or a T cell subset sorted from them (not recorded which). This sequence joins TRBV28 and TRBJ2-1, with 11 bases lining up with TRBD2. The CDR3 sequence: CASSPLAGVYNEQFF. Here the CDR3 DNA reads TGTGCCAGCAGCCCACTAGCGGGGGTCTACAATGAGCAGTTCTTC. Based on the CDR3 plus reference TRBV28 and TRBJ2-1, the full variable domain is DVKVTQSSRYLVKRTGEKVFLECVQDMDHENMFWYRQDPGLGLRLIYFSYDVKMKEKGDIPEGYSVSREKKERFSLILESASTNQTSMYLCASSPLAGVYNEQFFGPGTRLTVL.